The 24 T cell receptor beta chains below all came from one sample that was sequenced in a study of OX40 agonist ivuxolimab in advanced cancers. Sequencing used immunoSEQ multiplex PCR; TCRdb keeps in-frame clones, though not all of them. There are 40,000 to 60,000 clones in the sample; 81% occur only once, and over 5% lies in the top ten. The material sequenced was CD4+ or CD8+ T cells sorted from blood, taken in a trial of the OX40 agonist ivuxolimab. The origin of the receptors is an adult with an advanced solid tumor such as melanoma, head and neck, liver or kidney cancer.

The CDR3 nucleotides read TGTGCCAGCAGTTTAACCGTGGACAGGGGGGGTCCCCAAGAGACCCAGTACTTC. Encoded protein: CASSLTVDRGGPQETQYF. The chain employs TRBV28 and TRBJ2-5; TRBD1 matches 10 bases. The germline gives CDR1 MDHEN, CDR2 SYDVKM. The ends lost 2 bases at V and 1 base at J; junction bases unmatched: 10. The CDR3 is 18 residues long.

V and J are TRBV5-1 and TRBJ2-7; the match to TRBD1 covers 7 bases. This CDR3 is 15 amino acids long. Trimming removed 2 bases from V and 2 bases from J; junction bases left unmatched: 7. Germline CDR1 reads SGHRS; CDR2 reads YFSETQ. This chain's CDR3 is CASSFDRGQAYEQYF. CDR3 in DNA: TGCGCCAGCAGCTTCGATAGAGGACAGGCCTACGAGCAGTACTTC.

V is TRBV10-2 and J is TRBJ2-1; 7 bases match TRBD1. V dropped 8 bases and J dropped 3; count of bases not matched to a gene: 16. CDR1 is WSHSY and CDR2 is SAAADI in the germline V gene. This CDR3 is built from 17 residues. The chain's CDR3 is CASADQGVVYFYNEQFF. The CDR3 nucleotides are TGCGCCAGCGCTGACCAGGGGGTTGTCTACTTCTACAATGAGCAGTTCTTC.

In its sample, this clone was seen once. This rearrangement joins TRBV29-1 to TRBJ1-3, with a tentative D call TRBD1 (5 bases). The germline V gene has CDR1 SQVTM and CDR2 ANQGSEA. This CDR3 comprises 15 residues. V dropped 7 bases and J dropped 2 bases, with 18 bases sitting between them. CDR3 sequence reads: CSAEVTGDPGNTIYF. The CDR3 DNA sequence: TGCAGCGCTGAGGTAACAGGAGACCCTGGAAACACCATATATTTT.

CDR3 in amino acids: CASSFLMHNTEAFF. The CDR3 DNA reads as TGTGCCAGCAGTTTTCTTATGCACAACACTGAAGCTTTCTTT. The chain recombines TRBV28 with TRBJ1-1; D gene uncertain. The length of the CDR3 is 14 residues. V was shortened by 3 bases and J by 2 bases, with 10 bases between the two germline ends. Per germline, CDR1 MDHEN and CDR2 SYDVKM.

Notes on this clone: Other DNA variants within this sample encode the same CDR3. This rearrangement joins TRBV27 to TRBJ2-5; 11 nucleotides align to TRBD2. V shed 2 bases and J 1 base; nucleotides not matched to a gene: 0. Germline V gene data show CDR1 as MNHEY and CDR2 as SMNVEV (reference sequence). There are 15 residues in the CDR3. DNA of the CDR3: TGTGCCAGCAGTTTACTAGCGGGAGGCCAAGAGACCCAGTACTTC. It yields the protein CASSLLAGGQETQYF.

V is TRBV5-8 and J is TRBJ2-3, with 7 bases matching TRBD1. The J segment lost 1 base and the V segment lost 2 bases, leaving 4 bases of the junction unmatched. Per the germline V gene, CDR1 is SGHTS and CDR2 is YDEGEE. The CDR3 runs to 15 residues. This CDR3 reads CASSFNRGGTDTQYF. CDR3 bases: TGTGCCAGCAGCTTTAACAGGGGAGGCACAGATACGCAGTATTTT.

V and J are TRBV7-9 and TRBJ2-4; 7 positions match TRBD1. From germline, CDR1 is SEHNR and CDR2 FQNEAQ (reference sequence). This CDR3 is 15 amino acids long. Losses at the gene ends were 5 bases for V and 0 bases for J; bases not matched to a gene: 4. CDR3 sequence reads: CASSPDRLAKNIQYF. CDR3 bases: TGTGCCAGCAGCCCGGACAGGTTAGCCAAAAACATTCAGTACTTC.

CDR3 region: CASSPSLGEDTEAFF. CDR3 DNA: TGTGCCAGCAGCCCTTCCCTGGGGGAGGACACTGAAGCTTTCTTT. This chain joins TRBV9 and TRBJ1-1; a possible D gene is TRBD1 (5 bases). Germline V gene sequence: CDR1 SGDLS, CDR2 YYNGEE. Trimming removed 4 bases at V and 3 bases at J, with 16 bases between. CDR3 length: 15 amino acids.

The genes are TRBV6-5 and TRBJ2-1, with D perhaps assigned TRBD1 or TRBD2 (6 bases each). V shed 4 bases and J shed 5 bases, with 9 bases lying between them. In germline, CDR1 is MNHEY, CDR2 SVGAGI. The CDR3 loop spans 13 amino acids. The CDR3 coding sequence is TGTGCCAGCAGTTGGGGGGACAACAATGAGCAGTTCTTC. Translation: CASSWGDNNEQFF.

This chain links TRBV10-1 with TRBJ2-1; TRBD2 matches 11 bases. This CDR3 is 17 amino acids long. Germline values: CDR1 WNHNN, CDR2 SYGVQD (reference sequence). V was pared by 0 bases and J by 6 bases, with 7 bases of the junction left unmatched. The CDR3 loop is CASSESTSGVLSNEQFF. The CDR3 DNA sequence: TGCGCCAGCAGTGAGTCGACTAGCGGGGTCCTAAGCAATGAGCAGTTCTTC.

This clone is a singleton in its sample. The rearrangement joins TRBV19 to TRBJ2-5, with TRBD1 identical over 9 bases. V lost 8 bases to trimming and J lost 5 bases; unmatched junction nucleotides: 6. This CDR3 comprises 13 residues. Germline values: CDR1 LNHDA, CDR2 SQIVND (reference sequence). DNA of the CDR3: TGTGCCAGTGTGGACAGGGGCGACGAGACCCAGTACTTC. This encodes CASVDRGDETQYF.

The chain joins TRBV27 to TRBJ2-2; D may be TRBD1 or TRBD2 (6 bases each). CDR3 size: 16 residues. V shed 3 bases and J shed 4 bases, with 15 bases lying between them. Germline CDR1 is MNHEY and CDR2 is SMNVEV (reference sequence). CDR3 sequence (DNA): TGTGCCAGCAGTTTCGTGGGGGGCGCGAGCACCGGGGAGCTGTTTTTT. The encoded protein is CASSFVGGASTGELFF.

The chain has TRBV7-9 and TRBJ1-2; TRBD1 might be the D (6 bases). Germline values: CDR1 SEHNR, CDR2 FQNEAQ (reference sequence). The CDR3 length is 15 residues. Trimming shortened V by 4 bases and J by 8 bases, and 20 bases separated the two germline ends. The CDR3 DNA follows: TGTGCCAGCAGCTCGCCCGGACAGCCCCTGGGCGGCTACACCTTC. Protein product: CASSSPGQPLGGYTF.

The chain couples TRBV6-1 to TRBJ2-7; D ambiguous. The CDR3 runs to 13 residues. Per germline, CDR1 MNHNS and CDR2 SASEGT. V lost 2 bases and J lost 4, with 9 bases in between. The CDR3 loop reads CASSEYTVYEQYV. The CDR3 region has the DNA TGTGCCAGCAGTGAATACACCGTTTACGAGCAGTACGTC.

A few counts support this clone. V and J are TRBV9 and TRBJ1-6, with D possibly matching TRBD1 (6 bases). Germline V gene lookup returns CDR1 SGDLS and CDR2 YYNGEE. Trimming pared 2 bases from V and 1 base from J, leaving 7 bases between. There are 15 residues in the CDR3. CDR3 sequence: CASSVGQSYNSPLHF. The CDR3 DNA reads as TGTGCCAGCAGCGTCGGACAGTCCTATAATTCACCCCTCCACTTT.

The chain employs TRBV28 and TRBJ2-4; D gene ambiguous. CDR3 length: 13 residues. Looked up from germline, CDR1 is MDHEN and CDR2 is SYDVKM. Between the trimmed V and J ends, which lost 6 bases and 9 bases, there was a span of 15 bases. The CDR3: CASSPLLGSIQYF. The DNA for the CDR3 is TGTGCCAGCAGCCCCTTGCTAGGAAGCATTCAGTACTTC.

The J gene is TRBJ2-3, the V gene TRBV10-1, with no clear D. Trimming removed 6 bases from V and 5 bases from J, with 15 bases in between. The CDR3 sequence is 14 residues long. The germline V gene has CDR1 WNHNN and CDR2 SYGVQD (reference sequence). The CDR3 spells CASRPPDAGDTQYF. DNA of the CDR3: TGCGCCAGCAGACCCCCGGACGCCGGAGATACGCAGTATTTT.

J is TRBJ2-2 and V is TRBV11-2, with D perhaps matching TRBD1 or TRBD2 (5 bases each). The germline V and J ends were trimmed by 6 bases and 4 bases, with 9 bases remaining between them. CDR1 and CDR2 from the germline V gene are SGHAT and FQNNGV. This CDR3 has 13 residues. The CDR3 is CASSWDVTGELFF. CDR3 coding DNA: TGTGCCAGCAGTTGGGACGTCACCGGGGAGCTGTTTTTT.

Written as DNA, the CDR3 is TGCGCCAGCAGCCTCAGTAGGCGTGGAAACACCATATATTTT. Translating it yields CASSLSRRGNTIYF. This chain links TRBV4-3 with TRBJ1-3; D gene ambiguous. Germline loops: CDR1 LGHNA, CDR2 YSLEER. This CDR3 comprises 14 residues. Trimming shortened V by 4 bases and J by 3 bases, and 10 bases separated the two germline ends.

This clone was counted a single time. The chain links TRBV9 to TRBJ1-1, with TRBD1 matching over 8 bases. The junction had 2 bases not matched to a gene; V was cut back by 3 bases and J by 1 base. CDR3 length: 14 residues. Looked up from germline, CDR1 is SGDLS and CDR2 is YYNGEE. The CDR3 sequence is CASSAGQENTEAFF. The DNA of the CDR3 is TGTGCCAGCAGCGCGGGACAGGAGAACACTGAAGCTTTCTTT.

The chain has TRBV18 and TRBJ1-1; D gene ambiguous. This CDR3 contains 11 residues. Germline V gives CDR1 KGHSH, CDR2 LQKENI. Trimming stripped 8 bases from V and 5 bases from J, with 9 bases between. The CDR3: CASLRGTEAFF. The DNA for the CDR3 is TGTGCCAGCCTCAGAGGTACTGAAGCTTTCTTT.

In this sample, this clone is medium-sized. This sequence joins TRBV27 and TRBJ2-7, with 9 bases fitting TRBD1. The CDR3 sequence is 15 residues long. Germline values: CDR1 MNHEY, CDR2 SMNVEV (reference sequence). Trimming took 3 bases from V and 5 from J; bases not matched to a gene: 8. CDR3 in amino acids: CASSFTTGGWDEQYF. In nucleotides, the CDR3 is TGTGCCAGCAGTTTCACTACAGGGGGCTGGGACGAGCAGTACTTC.

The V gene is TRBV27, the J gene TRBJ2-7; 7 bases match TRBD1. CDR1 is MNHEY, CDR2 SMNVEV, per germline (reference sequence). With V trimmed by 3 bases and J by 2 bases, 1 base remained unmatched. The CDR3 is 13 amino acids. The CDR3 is CASSLGQTYEQYF. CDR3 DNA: TGTGCCAGCAGTTTGGGACAGACCTACGAGCAGTACTTC.